This is a list of T cell receptor beta chains from one sample in a study of cytomegalovirus exposure and HLA in healthy donors. Measured with immunoSEQ multiplex PCR; TCRdb has only the in-frame clones, and not every one. This sample's clone table lists 130,000 or so clones. The sample comprised PBMCs. The receptors stem from a woman in her forties in good health and CMV-seronegative. Both conserved end residues are part of each CDR3. The order of the fields is J gene, V gene, D gene, CDR3 length, CDR3 protein, CDR3 DNA. The D gene is left open where the match is weak.

TRBJ2-2,TRBV25-1,TRBD1,15,CASSRTGANTGELFF,TGTGCCAGCAGTCGGACAGGGGCGAACACCGGGGAGCTGTTTTTT
TRBJ2-3,TRBV29-1,NA,15,CSVEGVDRKLYTQYF,TGCAGCGTTGAAGGGGTGGACAGAAAGCTATATACGCAGTATTTT
TRBJ2-1,TRBV4-3,NA,13,CASSPSAYNEQFF,TGCGCCAGCAGCCCTAGCGCGTACAATGAGCAGTTCTTC
TRBJ1-1,TRBV6-5,NA,15,CASSYSGQINTEAFF,TGTGCCAGCAGTTACTCGGGCCAGATTAACACTGAAGCTTTCTTT
TRBJ2-7,TRBV5-4,TRBD1,15,CASSPPGQGNHEQYF,TGTGCCAGCAGCCCCCCGGGACAGGGGAACCACGAGCAGTACTTC
TRBJ1-1,TRBV28,NA,12,CASSYVSTEAFF,TGTGCCAGCAGTTACGTCAGCACTGAAGCTTTCTTT
TRBJ2-1,TRBV27,NA,11,CASSGYTSQVF,TGTGCCAGCAGTGGATATACCAGTCAGGTCTTC
TRBJ1-1,TRBV28,NA,13,CASSLWPGVGAFF,TGTGCCAGCAGTTTATGGCCAGGGGTGGGAGCTTTCTTT
TRBJ2-2,TRBV5-1,TRBD2,16,CASSLGPGGYSEELFF,TGCGCCAGCAGCTTGGGCCCGGGGGGATATTCCGAGGAGCTGTTTTTT
TRBJ1-5,TRBV5-6,TRBD1,14,CASSLWDRGSPQHF,TGTGCCAGCAGCTTATGGGACAGGGGATCCCCCCAGCATTTT
TRBJ2-5,TRBV5-5,TRBD1,15,CASRWDRGQQETQYF,TGTGCCAGCAGATGGGACAGGGGACAACAAGAGACCCAGTACTTC
TRBJ2-2,TRBV19,TRBD1,16,CASRNGQGRDTGELFF,TGTGCCAGTCGAAACGGACAGGGTCGGGACACCGGGGAGCTGTTTTTT
TRBJ2-3,TRBV4-3,NA,14,CASSGDGDTDTQYF,TGCGCCAGCAGCGGCGACGGAGACACAGATACGCAGTATTTT
TRBJ1-5,TRBV15,TRBD1,17,CATSRASGQGARQPQHF,TGTGCCACCAGCAGAGCATCCGGACAGGGGGCGAGACAGCCCCAGCATTTT
TRBJ2-4,TRBV6-5,TRBD1,14,CASTSETGENIQYF,TGTGCCAGCACCTCCGAGACAGGGGAAAACATTCAGTACTTC
TRBJ2-5,TRBV23-1,TRBD2,20,CASSQSRPSVVAGGGETQYF,TGCGCCAGCAGTCAATCTCGCCCCTCTGTCGTAGCGGGGGGAGGGGAGACCCAGTACTTC